The rows below give T cell receptor beta chains drawn from one sample of a study of Graves' ophthalmopathy and Graves' hyperthyroidism. TCRdb redid the calling of the multiplex PCR reads with MiXCR, one entry per CDR3 protein. The profile shows almost 750,000 distinct CDR3 sequences, 35% to 50% of them singletons. The specimen sequenced was peripheral blood. All receptors derive from an adult man with Graves' ophthalmopathy. The CDR3 runs from the conserved cysteine through the conserved F or W. The D gene is left open where the match is weak. Size is stated for part of the rows, as once, few or many counts, or as a class when the clone is expanded.

abundance	d_gene	v_gene	j_gene	CDR3nt	CDR3aa
many	.	TRBV20-1	TRBJ1-1	TGCAGTGCTAGCGGTGAGGGGGGCGTGGACACTGAAGCTTTCTTT	CSASGEGGVDTEAFF
.	TRBD1	TRBV7-9	TRBJ1-1	TGTGCCAGCAGTCCCGGGACAGGGTTTCGAAGGGCTGAAGCTTTCTTT	CASSPGTGFRRAEAFF
.	.	TRBV7-9	TRBJ2-3	TGTGCCAGCAGCTCGACTGGACAGTACACAGATACGCAGTATTTT	CASSSTGQYTDTQYF
.	TRBD1	TRBV10-3	TRBJ2-5	TGTGCCATCAGTGAGGTGGGGGACAGTCAAGAGACCCAGTACTTC	CAISEVGDSQETQYF
many	.	TRBV29-1	TRBJ1-3	TGCAGCGTTGAAGGGGGCAGGGGAACTGGAAACACCATATATTTT	CSVEGGRGTGNTIYF
.	.	TRBV24-1	TRBJ1-1	TGTGCCACCAGTGACACCAATACCGGGAACACTGAAGCTTTCTTT	CATSDTNTGNTEAFF
many	.	TRBV7-9	TRBJ1-2	TGTGCCAGCACCCCACTGGAGTCGGCTTGGGGCTACACCTTC	CASTPLESAWGYTF
many	.	TRBV15	TRBJ2-7	TGTGCCACCAGGAAGGACGGGAATCCCTCCGGTGTGGAGCAGTACTTC	CATRKDGNPSGVEQYF
.	.	TRBV25-1	TRBJ1-2	TGTGCCAGCAGTGCTTCGGGCCAAGCTAACTATGGCTACACCTTC	CASSASGQANYGYTF
.	.	TRBV20-1	TRBJ1-5	TGCAGTGCTAGAGAACCCTGGAGGTCGGGTGGCAATCAGCCCCAGCATTTT	CSAREPWRSGGNQPQHF
few	TRBD1	TRBV7-8	TRBJ1-2	TGTGCCAGCAGCTTAAGGCTGGGAACGACAGGGTTCAACTATGGCTACACCTTC	CASSLRLGTTGFNYGYTF
.	.	TRBV10-3	TRBJ2-7	TGTGCCATCAGTGAGTCAGACGGATACTACGAGCAGTACTTC	CAISESDGYYEQYF
few	.	TRBV12-3/TRBV12-4	TRBJ1-2	TGTGCCAGCAGTTTGTACACCAGTAACTATGGCTACACCTTC	CASSLYTSNYGYTF
.	TRBD1	TRBV25-1	TRBJ2-1	TGTGCCAGCAGTAGTTGGAGGACAGGGAATGAGCAGTTCTTC	CASSSWRTGNEQFF
.	.	TRBV29-1	TRBJ2-7	TGCAGTTTAGACCAGGCCGACGAGCAGTACTTC	CSLDQADEQYF
.	TRBD1	TRBV13	TRBJ2-7	TGTGCCAGCAACTTAGGGGACAGCTCCTACGAGCAGTACTTC	CASNLGDSSYEQYF
.	.	TRBV2	TRBJ1-1	TGTGCCAGCAGTGAAAGGGGGGGAAGGGCTGAAGCTTTCTTT	CASSERGGRAEAFF